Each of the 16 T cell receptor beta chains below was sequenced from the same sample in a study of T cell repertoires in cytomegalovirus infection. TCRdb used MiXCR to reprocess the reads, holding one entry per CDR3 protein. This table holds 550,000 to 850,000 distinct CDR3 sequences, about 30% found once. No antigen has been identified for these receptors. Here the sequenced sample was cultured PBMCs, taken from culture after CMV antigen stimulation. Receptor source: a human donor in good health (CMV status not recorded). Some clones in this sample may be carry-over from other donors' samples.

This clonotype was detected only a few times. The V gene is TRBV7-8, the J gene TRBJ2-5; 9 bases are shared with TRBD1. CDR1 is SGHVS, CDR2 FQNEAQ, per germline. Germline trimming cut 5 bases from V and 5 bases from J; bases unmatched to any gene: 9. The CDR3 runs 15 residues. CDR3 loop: CASSANRGRWETQYF. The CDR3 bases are TGTGCCAGCAGCGCCAACAGGGGGCGCTGGGAGACCCAGTACTTC.

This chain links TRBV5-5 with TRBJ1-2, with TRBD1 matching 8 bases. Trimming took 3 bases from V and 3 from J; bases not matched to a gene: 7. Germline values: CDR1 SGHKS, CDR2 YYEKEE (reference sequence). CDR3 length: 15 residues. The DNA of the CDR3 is TGTGCCAGCAGCTCGACAGGGGCGGGGGACTATGGCTACACCTTC. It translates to CASSSTGAGDYGYTF.

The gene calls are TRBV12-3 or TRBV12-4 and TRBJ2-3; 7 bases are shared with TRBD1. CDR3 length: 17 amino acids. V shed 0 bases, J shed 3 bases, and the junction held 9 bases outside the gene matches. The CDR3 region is CASSLARGLVRTDTQYF. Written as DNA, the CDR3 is TGTGCCAGCAGTTTAGCGAGGGGGCTGGTGAGGACAGATACGCAGTATTTT.

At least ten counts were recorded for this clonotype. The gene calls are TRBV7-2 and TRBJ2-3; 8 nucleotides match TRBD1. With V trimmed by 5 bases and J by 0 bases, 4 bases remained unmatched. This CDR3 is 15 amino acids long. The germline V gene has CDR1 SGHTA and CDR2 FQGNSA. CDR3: CASSGWDRSTDTQYF. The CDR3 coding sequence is TGTGCCAGCAGCGGATGGGACAGGAGCACAGATACGCAGTATTTT.

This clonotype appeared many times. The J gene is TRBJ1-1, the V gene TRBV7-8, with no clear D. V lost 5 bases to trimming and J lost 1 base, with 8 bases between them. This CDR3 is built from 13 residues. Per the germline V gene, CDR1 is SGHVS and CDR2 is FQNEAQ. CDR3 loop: CASSKNRNTEAFF. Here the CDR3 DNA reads TGTGCCAGCAGCAAAAACAGGAACACTGAAGCTTTCTTT.

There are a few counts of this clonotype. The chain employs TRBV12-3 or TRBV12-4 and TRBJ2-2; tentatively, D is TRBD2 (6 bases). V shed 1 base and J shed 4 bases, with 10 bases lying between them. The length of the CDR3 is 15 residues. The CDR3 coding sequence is TGTGCCAGCAGTTTAGGGGGGGTCGGCACCGGGGAGCTGTTTTTT. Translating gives CASSLGGVGTGELFF.

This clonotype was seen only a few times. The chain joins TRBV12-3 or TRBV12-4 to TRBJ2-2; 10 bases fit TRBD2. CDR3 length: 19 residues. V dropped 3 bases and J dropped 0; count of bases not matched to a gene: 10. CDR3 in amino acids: CASSLGGLAQQSNTGELFF. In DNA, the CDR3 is TGTGCCAGCAGTTTGGGGGGACTAGCGCAACAGTCGAACACCGGGGAGCTGTTTTTT.

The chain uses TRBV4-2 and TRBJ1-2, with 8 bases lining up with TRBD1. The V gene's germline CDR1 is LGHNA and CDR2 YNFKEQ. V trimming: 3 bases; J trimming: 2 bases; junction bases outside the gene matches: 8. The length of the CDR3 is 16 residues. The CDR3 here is CASSQVDRGGNYGYTF. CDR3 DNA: TGTGCCAGCAGCCAGGTTGACAGGGGCGGGAACTATGGCTACACCTTC.

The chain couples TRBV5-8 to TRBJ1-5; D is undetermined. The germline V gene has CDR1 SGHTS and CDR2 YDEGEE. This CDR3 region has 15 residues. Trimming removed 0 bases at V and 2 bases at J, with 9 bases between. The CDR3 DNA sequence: TGTGCCAGCAGCTTGGGGGGATTGGGCAATCAGCCCCAGCATTTT. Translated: CASSLGGLGNQPQHF.

CDR3 in DNA: TGTGCCAGTAAGGTGCGGGGTACTAGCACAGATACGCAGTATTTT. Translating it yields CASKVRGTSTDTQYF. The chain uses TRBV19 and TRBJ2-3, with a tentative D call TRBD2 (6 bases). This CDR3 is built from 15 residues. From germline, CDR1 is LNHDA and CDR2 SQIVND (reference sequence). The germline V and J ends were trimmed by 7 bases and 0 bases, with 14 bases remaining between them.

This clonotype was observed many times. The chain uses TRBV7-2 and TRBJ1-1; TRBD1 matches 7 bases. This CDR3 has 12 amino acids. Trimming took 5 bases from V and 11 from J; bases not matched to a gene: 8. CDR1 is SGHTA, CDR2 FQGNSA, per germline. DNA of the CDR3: TGTGCCAGCAGCCTCCGACAGGGTCGGGCTTTCTTT. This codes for CASSLRQGRAFF.

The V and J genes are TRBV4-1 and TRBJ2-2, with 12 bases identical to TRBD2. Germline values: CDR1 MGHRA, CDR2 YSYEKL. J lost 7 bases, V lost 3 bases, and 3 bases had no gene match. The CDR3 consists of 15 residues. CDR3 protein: CASSQLAGGHGELFF. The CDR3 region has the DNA TGCGCCAGCAGCCAGCTAGCGGGAGGGCACGGGGAGCTGTTTTTT.

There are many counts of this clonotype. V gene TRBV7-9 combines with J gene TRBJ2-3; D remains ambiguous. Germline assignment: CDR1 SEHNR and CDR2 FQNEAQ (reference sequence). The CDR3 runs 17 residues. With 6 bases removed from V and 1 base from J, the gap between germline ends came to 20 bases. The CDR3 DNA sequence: TGTGCCAGCAGTCCACTCTCCTCGGACGGTGGCACAGATACGCAGTATTTT. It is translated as CASSPLSSDGGTDTQYF.

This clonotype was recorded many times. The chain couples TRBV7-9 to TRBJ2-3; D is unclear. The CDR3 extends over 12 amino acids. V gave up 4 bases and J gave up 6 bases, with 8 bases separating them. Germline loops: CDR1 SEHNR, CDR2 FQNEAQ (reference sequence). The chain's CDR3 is CASSSDFDTQYF. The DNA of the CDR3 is TGTGCCAGCAGCTCTGACTTCGATACGCAGTATTTT.

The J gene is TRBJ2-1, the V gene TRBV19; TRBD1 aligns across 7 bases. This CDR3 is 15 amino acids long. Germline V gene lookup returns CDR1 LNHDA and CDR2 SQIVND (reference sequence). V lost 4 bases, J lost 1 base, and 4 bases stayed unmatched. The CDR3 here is CASSRGTESYNEQFF. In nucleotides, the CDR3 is TGTGCCAGTAGTAGGGGGACAGAATCCTACAATGAGCAGTTCTTC.

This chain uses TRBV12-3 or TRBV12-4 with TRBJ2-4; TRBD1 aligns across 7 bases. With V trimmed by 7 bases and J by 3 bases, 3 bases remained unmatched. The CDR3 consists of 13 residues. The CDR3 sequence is CASKGDSKNIQYF. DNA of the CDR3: TGTGCCAGCAAAGGGGACAGCAAAAACATTCAGTACTTC.